Listed below are T cell receptor beta chains from one sample, sequenced in a study of shared clonotypes between healthy human individuals. The protocol was immunoSEQ multiplex PCR, while the TCRdb copy is restricted to in-frame clones and leaves out a portion. The sample includes roughly 810,000 clones, about 96% of them seen just once. Sequencing input: naive CD8+ T cells sorted from blood. The receptors derive from a man aged 30 to 45 in good health. Each CDR3 is given with its conserved first and last residue. D genes are given only for firm matches. A clone size is listed for some rows: how often the clone was seen (once, few, many), or a class if it is expanded.

CDR3nt,CDR3aa,j_gene,v_gene,d_gene,abundance
TGTGCCAGCAGTGAAAATACTACCCCGAGCTCCTACGAGCAGTACTTC,CASSENTTPSSYEQYF,TRBJ2-7,TRBV6-1,.,.
TGCAGCGTTGAATTCGGAGGGGAGACCCAGTACTTC,CSVEFGGETQYF,TRBJ2-5,TRBV29-1,.,.
TGTGCCAGCCACAGCCGGGGGGACCACACAGATACGCAGTATTTT,CASHSRGDHTDTQYF,TRBJ2-3,TRBV28,TRBD2,.
TGTGCCAGCAGCTGGGTAGCCCATGAGCAGTTCTTC,CASSWVAHEQFF,TRBJ2-1,TRBV7-9,.,.
TGTGCCAGCAGCTTGACGGGAGTTGGGGGCTACGAGCAGTACTTC,CASSLTGVGGYEQYF,TRBJ2-7,TRBV5-6,.,.
TGTGCCAGCAGCTTAGATTTGGCGGACTCTCTCTACTACGAGCAGTACTTC,CASSLDLADSLYYEQYF,TRBJ2-7,TRBV11-2,.,.
TGTGCCAGCAGGACCGGACAGTCCCCTAATGAAAAACTGTTTTTT,CASRTGQSPNEKLFF,TRBJ1-4,TRBV27,.,.
TGTGCCAGCAGCTGGACAGGCGCCACCGGGGAGCTGTTTTTT,CASSWTGATGELFF,TRBJ2-2,TRBV9,TRBD1,.
TGTGCCAGCAGCTTAGCGGGACAGATAAATCAGCCCCAGCATTTT,CASSLAGQINQPQHF,TRBJ1-5,TRBV7-9,TRBD1,.
TGCGCCAGCAGCTTAGACGGGGCCCTTATTGATACGCAGTATTTT,CASSLDGALIDTQYF,TRBJ2-3,TRBV5-1,.,.
TGTGCCAGCAGCTTAGCCCTAGGGGAGGGAGAGGGCACCGGGGAGCTGTTTTTT,CASSLALGEGEGTGELFF,TRBJ2-2,TRBV11-2,TRBD2,.
TGTGCCAGCAGCATCGAAACAGGGGATACGCAGTATTTT,CASSIETGDTQYF,TRBJ2-3,TRBV9,.,.
TGCAGCGTTGTTGGGGACCAATTCAGCTCCTACAATGAGCAGTTCTTC,CSVVGDQFSSYNEQFF,TRBJ2-1,TRBV29-1,.,.
TGTGCCAGCAGTCCCTCACCCGGCCGGCAGTTCTTC,CASSPSPGRQFF,TRBJ2-1,TRBV27,.,.
TGTGCCAGCAGTCTAGCGGCACCTACCTACGAGCAGTACTTC,CASSLAAPTYEQYF,TRBJ2-7,TRBV27,TRBD2,.
TGTGCCACCAGCAGAGCCCACACAGGGCTCGATCAGCCCCAGCATTTT,CATSRAHTGLDQPQHF,TRBJ1-5,TRBV15,.,once
TGTGCCAGCAGCTCAAGGGGAGGTTCAGGGGATACGCAGTATTTT,CASSSRGGSGDTQYF,TRBJ2-3,TRBV7-9,.,.
TGTGCCAGCAGTTACTCGGGTAGCGGGAGTTACGAGCAGTACTTC,CASSYSGSGSYEQYF,TRBJ2-7,TRBV6-5,TRBD2,.
TGTGCCAGCAGTTTAACCACGAGGGGCGAGCAGTACTTC,CASSLTTRGEQYF,TRBJ2-7,TRBV27,.,.
TGCGCCAGCAGCTTATCGAGAATTTACAATGAGCAGTTCTTC,CASSLSRIYNEQFF,TRBJ2-1,TRBV5-1,.,.
TGTGCCAGCAGCTCACCTACCAGGGGCCAAGAGACCCAGTACTTC,CASSSPTRGQETQYF,TRBJ2-5,TRBV7-9,.,.
TGTGCCAGCAGCGTAGGGGGACAGGGCCCGCGGGGTGAGCAGTTCTTC,CASSVGGQGPRGEQFF,TRBJ2-1,TRBV9,TRBD1,.